This passage covers 30 T cell receptor beta chains from one sample sequenced in a study of T-cell reconstitution after alpha-beta-depleted transplantation in children (dated by TCRdb to about 2016). Libraries were made using PCR. Sequencing instrument: Illumina HiSeq 2500. TCR libraries were prepared with molecular barcoding, using unique molecular identifiers to normalize TCRbeta repertoire quantification. TCRdb reanalyzed the raw reads on its own, using fastp at Q25 for trimming and MiXCR for clone calling, and kept in-frame beta chains. Under each unique CDR3 protein, matching rows form one entry showing the most common genes and DNA. This sample has 750,000 to 950,000 distinct CDR3 sequences in its table, and about 16% of those were observed once. The ten largest make up just under 5% of the sample. In light of the paper, this sample's treatment or condition label describes: allogeneic hematopoietic cell transplantation with graft depleted of TCRalphabeta T cells and CD19 B cells.

The sequences come from PBMCs, mostly from graft donor cells, collected 360 days after TCRalphabeta/CD19-depleted stem cell transplant. The receptor set was obtained from a male patient between 10 and 17 years old who had a stem cell transplant for acute lymphoblastic leukemia, so the T cells may come from the graft donor.

This clonotype was seen a handful of times. The V gene is TRBV4-1, the J gene TRBJ2-1; 10 bases match TRBD2. CDR3 length equals 16 residues. Germline lookup yields CDR1 MGHRA and CDR2 YSYEKL. The junction had 2 bases not matched to a gene; V was cut back by 2 bases and J by 1 base. CDR3 DNA sequence: TGCGCCAGCAGCCAAAGCGGGAGGGGATCCTACAATGAGCAGTTCTTC. Translated: CASSQSGRGSYNEQFF.

A few counts support this clonotype. The V and J genes are TRBV7-6 and TRBJ1-2; 10 nucleotides match TRBD1. V trimming: 4 bases; J trimming: 2 bases; junction bases outside the gene matches: 4. Germline V CDR1 and CDR2: SGHVS, FNYEAQ. This CDR3 region has 15 residues. The CDR3 DNA is TGTGCCAGCAGCTCAAGGACAGGGGGAAACTATGGCTACACCTTC. Translating it yields CASSSRTGGNYGYTF.

The chain recombines TRBV29-1 with TRBJ2-1; D is ambiguous. Trimming left V 3 bases short and J 2 bases short, with 8 bases between. Germline loops: CDR1 SQVTM, CDR2 ANQGSEA. The CDR3 has 13 residues. CDR3 sequence: CSVEVVTYNEQFF. CDR3 coding DNA: TGCAGCGTTGAGGTGGTCACCTACAATGAGCAGTTCTTC.

V is TRBV5-1 and J is TRBJ2-4; D may be TRBD2 (6 bases). Per the germline V gene, CDR1 is SGHRS and CDR2 is YFSETQ. V shed 7 bases and J shed 9 bases, with 14 bases lying between them. This CDR3 spans 12 amino acids. The chain's CDR3 is CASHGGDGIQYF. The CDR3 DNA reads as TGCGCCAGCCATGGCGGGGATGGCATTCAGTACTTC.

This clonotype has just a few counts. This chain links TRBV5-1 with TRBJ2-1, with TRBD2 matching over 7 bases. V was clipped by 4 bases and J by 3 bases; unmatched bases: 4. CDR3 length equals 14 residues. The V gene's germline CDR1 is SGHRS and CDR2 YFSETQ. The CDR3 DNA is TGCGCCAGCAGCCCCTGGACTAGCTACAATGAGCAGTTCTTC. This encodes CASSPWTSYNEQFF.

The table lists this clonotype with many counts. The CDR3 reads CASSLWQGNTEAFF. For the CDR3, the DNA is TGTGCCAGCAGTTTATGGCAGGGGAACACTGAAGCTTTCTTT. This rearrangement joins TRBV12-3 or TRBV12-4 to TRBJ1-1; D might be TRBD1 (5 bases). Trimming cost V 2 bases and J 1 base, with 8 bases left between them. This CDR3 has 14 amino acids.

CDR3 sequence (DNA): TGCGCCAGCAGCTGGTGGACAGGGGATGAGCAGTTCTTC. Amino acid sequence: CASSWWTGDEQFF. The chain has TRBV5-1 and TRBJ2-1; TRBD1 aligns across 9 bases. The CDR3 consists of 13 residues. J was trimmed by 8 bases and V by 3 bases; bases with no gene match: 3. Germline V gene data show CDR1 as SGHRS and CDR2 as YFSETQ.

The chain has TRBV29-1 and TRBJ2-5; D call uncertain. Trimming cost V 5 bases and J 7 bases, with 11 bases left between them. CDR1 and CDR2 from the germline V gene are SQVTM and ANQGSEA. CDR3 length: 11 amino acids. CDR3 residues: CSVLLGGTQYF. CDR3 DNA sequence: TGCAGCGTTCTGCTGGGCGGGACCCAGTACTTC.

The rearrangement links TRBV30 to TRBJ2-7; 9 bases align to TRBD2. CDR1 and CDR2 (germline): GTSNPN, SVGIG (reference sequence). J lost 7 bases, V lost 4 bases, and 11 bases had no gene match. CDR3 length equals 14 residues. The CDR3 loop is CAWNPKREEREQYF. CDR3 sequence (DNA): TGTGCCTGGAACCCCAAGCGGGAGGAAAGGGAGCAGTACTTC.

The chain is built from TRBV19 and TRBJ2-7; no clear D. There are 16 residues in the CDR3. From germline, CDR1 is LNHDA and CDR2 SQIVND (reference sequence). V was shortened by 3 bases and J by 2 bases, with 17 bases between the two germline ends. In nucleotides, the CDR3 is TGTGCCAGTAGTATGGGGTCCATTCCCCACGCCTACGAGCAGTACTTC. This gives the protein CASSMGSIPHAYEQYF. The full variable domain, in which reference TRBV19 and TRBJ2-7 provide the parts outside the CDR3, is DGGITQSPKYLFRKEGQNVTLSCEQNLNHDAMYWYRQDPGQGLRLIYYSQIVNDFQKGDIAEGYSVSREKKESFPLTVTSAQKNPTAFYLCASSMGSIPHAYEQYFGPGTRLTVT.

This clonotype has at least ten counts. CDR3 amino acids: CSVRGGNTQYF. For the CDR3, the DNA is TGCAGCGTAAGGGGGGGGAATACGCAGTATTTT. The chain is built from TRBV29-1 and TRBJ2-3, with a tentative D call TRBD2 (7 bases). Germline CDR1 and CDR2: SQVTM and ANQGSEA. The CDR3 totals 11 residues. V gave up 6 bases and J gave up 7 bases, with 11 bases separating them.

The rearrangement links TRBV5-5 to TRBJ2-2, with 10 nucleotides matching TRBD1. Germline V gene lookup returns CDR1 SGHKS and CDR2 YYEKEE (reference sequence). There are 17 residues in the CDR3. The V and J ends lost 3 bases and 7 bases, in that order; junction bases with no gene match: 12. CDR3 in DNA: TGTGCCAGCAGCTATCAAGTAGACAGGGGGCTATTCGGGGAGCTGTTTTTT. This gives the protein CASSYQVDRGLFGELFF.

This rearrangement joins TRBV11-2 to TRBJ2-3; 10 bases are a match to TRBD2. V shed 5 bases, J shed 1 base, and the junction held 6 bases outside the gene matches. There are 16 residues in the CDR3. CDR1 is SGHAT, CDR2 FQNNGV, per germline. CDR3 in DNA: TGTGCCAGCAGCGGGTGGACTAGCGGAGGCACAGATACGCAGTATTTT. This translates into CASSGWTSGGTDTQYF.

The chain combines TRBV27 with TRBJ2-1; D call uncertain. Trimming took 10 bases from V and 7 from J, leaving 23 bases between them. The CDR3 consists of 15 residues. In germline, CDR1 is MNHEY, CDR2 SMNVEV (reference sequence). CDR3 protein: CATNEPSGYGNEQFF. For the CDR3, the DNA is TGTGCCACCAACGAACCTAGTGGGTATGGTAATGAGCAGTTCTTC.

This chain joins TRBV5-1 and TRBJ2-6; TRBD2 matches 10 bases. The ends lost 0 bases at V and 0 bases at J; junction bases unmatched: 3. Germline CDR1 and CDR2: SGHRS and YFSETQ. The CDR3 is 18 residues long. The DNA of the CDR3 is TGCGCCAGCAGCTTGGCCGGGACTAGCGCCTCTGGGGCCAACGTCCTGACTTTC. Translated, it gives CASSLAGTSASGANVLTF.

The V and J genes are TRBV5-5 and TRBJ1-1; 12 bases agree with TRBD1. CDR1 is SGHKS, CDR2 YYEKEE, per germline (reference sequence). V lost 4 bases, J lost 5 bases, and 6 bases stayed unmatched. This CDR3 comprises 15 residues. CDR3 loop: CASSPGQGAGTEAFF. The CDR3 DNA follows: TGTGCCAGCAGCCCGGGACAGGGGGCGGGGACTGAAGCTTTCTTT.

CDR3 in DNA: TGTGCCACCAGCAGAGGGGGGTCGAGCTCCTACAATGAGCAGTTCTTC. The encoded protein is CATSRGGSSSYNEQFF. The chain carries TRBV15 and TRBJ2-1, with D tentatively TRBD1 or TRBD2 (5 bases each). This CDR3 spans 16 amino acids. Germline V gives CDR1 LNHNV, CDR2 YYDKDF (reference sequence). Trimming left V 1 base short and J 0 bases short, with 10 bases between.

This clonotype was seen only a few times. This chain uses TRBV4-2 with TRBJ1-1; 8 bases are shared with TRBD1. Germline V gives CDR1 LGHNA, CDR2 YNFKEQ. The CDR3 runs 14 residues. V gave up 3 bases and J gave up 4 bases; unmatched junction bases: 4. This chain's CDR3 is CASSHLTGGTEAFF. The CDR3 region has the DNA TGTGCCAGCAGCCATCTCACAGGGGGCACTGAAGCTTTCTTT.

The chain recombines TRBV20-1 with TRBJ1-1; no definite D call. Trimming removed 8 bases from V and 2 bases from J, with 15 bases in between. CDR3 size: 13 residues. Germline CDR1 and CDR2: DFQATT and SNEGSKA (reference sequence). The CDR3 bases are TGCAGTCGACACCGGGCCTTAAACACTGAAGCTTTCTTT. It yields the protein CSRHRALNTEAFF.

The chain uses TRBV4-1 and TRBJ2-7; 12 nucleotides agree with TRBD2. This CDR3 contains 16 residues. The ends lost 4 bases at V and 1 base at J; junction bases unmatched: 5. Germline V gene lookup returns CDR1 MGHRA and CDR2 YSYEKL. CDR3 residues: CASSRGLAGLSYEQYF. In DNA, the CDR3 is TGCGCCAGCAGCCGGGGACTAGCGGGCCTGTCCTACGAGCAGTACTTC.

This clonotype has only a few counts. J is TRBJ2-3 and V is TRBV9; D perhaps matches TRBD2 (6 bases). The CDR3 sequence is 16 residues long. The V end lost 4 bases, the J end lost 2 bases, and 17 bases lay between the germline ends. Germline lookup yields CDR1 SGDLS and CDR2 YYNGEE. The CDR3 bases are TGTGCCAGCAGCCCCCAACCGGGACTCGTCACAGATACGCAGTATTTT. As protein: CASSPQPGLVTDTQYF.

This clonotype was counted a few times. The chain carries TRBV5-1 and TRBJ2-7, with unresolved D. This CDR3 has 15 residues. The germline CDR1 and CDR2 sequences are SGHRS and YFSETQ. Trimming took 2 bases from V and 2 from J, leaving 14 bases between them. The CDR3 DNA reads TGCGCCAGCAGCTTCAGAGCCCCCCTAACCTACGAGCAGTACTTC. It encodes CASSFRAPLTYEQYF.

The chain couples TRBV10-2 to TRBJ1-5; D gene uncertain. The V gene lost 0 bases and the J gene lost 3 bases, with 9 bases spanning the gap. Germline CDR1 and CDR2: WSHSY and SAAADI. The CDR3 contains 15 residues. The CDR3 sequence: CASSESGKNNQPQHF. CDR3 bases: TGCGCCAGCAGTGAGTCGGGGAAGAACAATCAGCCCCAGCATTTT.

This sequence joins TRBV5-6 and TRBJ2-3; D perhaps matches TRBD2 (5 bases). Germline CDR1 and CDR2: SGHDT and YYEEEE. The V end was cut by 2 bases, the J end by 5 bases, with 12 bases between. CDR3 length: 14 amino acids. For the CDR3, the DNA is TGTGCCAGCAGCTTCGGCGGAGAGGGAGATACGCAGTATTTT. This gives the protein CASSFGGEGDTQYF.

This clonotype has at least ten counts. This chain connects TRBV7-9 to TRBJ2-2; D is undetermined. The CDR3 length is 14 residues. Germline loops: CDR1 SEHNR, CDR2 FQNEAQ (reference sequence). As DNA, the CDR3 is TGTGGGCCCTACGGCGGCGAGTCGACCGGGGAGCTGTTTTTT. Translation: CGPYGGESTGELFF.

This chain links TRBV6-1 with TRBJ2-6; TRBD2 might be the D (6 bases). V lost 5 bases and J 3 bases, leaving 11 bases between the germline ends. The CDR3 spans 15 residues. CDR1 and CDR2 from the germline V gene are MNHNS and SASEGT. As DNA, the CDR3 is TGTGCCAGCAGTATGCAGGGACTTGGGGCCAACGTCCTGACTTTC. This sequence encodes CASSMQGLGANVLTF.

This clonotype appeared many times. The chain joins TRBV10-3 to TRBJ2-5, with 11 positions matching TRBD2. V lost 6 bases and J lost 1; bases outside the gene matches: 4. CDR3 length: 15 amino acids. Germline V gene data show CDR1 as ENHRY and CDR2 as SYGVKD. The CDR3 sequence is CAISPGLAVQETQYF. Written as DNA, the CDR3 is TGTGCCATCAGCCCGGGACTAGCGGTCCAAGAGACCCAGTACTTC.

The rearrangement uses TRBV7-6 and TRBJ2-3; D is uncertain. Germline V gene sequence: CDR1 SGHVS, CDR2 FNYEAQ. V was clipped by 6 bases and J by 0 bases, with 19 bases between them. This CDR3 spans 17 amino acids. The CDR3 nucleotides read TGTGCCAGCAGTCTTGACGGAACCCGTCTGAGCACAGATACGCAGTATTTT. It specifies CASSLDGTRLSTDTQYF.

This clonotype was found a few times. The V call is TRBV29-1, the J call TRBJ2-1, with 15 bases lining up with TRBD2. CDR3 length equals 16 residues. The V gene's germline CDR1 is SQVTM and CDR2 ANQGSEA. The V and J ends lost 4 bases and 4 bases, in that order; junction bases with no gene match: 5. In DNA, the CDR3 is TGCAGCGTTGGGACTAGCGGGAGGGCCGGGTACAATGAGCAGTTCTTC. This translates into CSVGTSGRAGYNEQFF.

This clonotype was counted many times. The chain recombines TRBV21-1 with TRBJ2-7; TRBD1, the D gene given by the table, was not confirmed from the DNA. TRBV21-1 is given as a pseudogene. The CDR3 sequence is 14 residues long. The CDR3 here is CASSPSGVSYEQYF. The CDR3 DNA is TGTGCCAGCAGCCCCTCGGGGGTCTCCTACGAGCAGTACTTC.